The clone carrying this T cell receptor (beta chain) was found a few times. TCRdb fed the RT-PCR reads into MiXCR, producing one record per CDR3 protein. This sample has a few hundred thousand distinct CDR3 sequences; about 11% occur once, and the top ten carry approximately 10%. The data originate from a study of response to subunit inactivated influenza vaccine. CDR3 size: 15 residues. The V end lost 3 bases, the J end lost 0 bases, and 9 bases lay between the germline ends. This same sample was also part of a study on T cells expressing NK-cell markers. That paper states: Production of TCR beta cDNA relied on 5'RACE template switching with UMIs. Among the eight sequenced donors, seven tested HCMV-seropositive and one tested seronegative. Roughly 1.0-7.0% of CD8+ T cells in about 6 donors belonged to dominant NKG2C+ clonotypes.

The sequencing here drew on PBMCs from blood, taken on the day of vaccination. This TCR was recovered from a man aged 50-59 years who received an inactivated influenza vaccine. This chain connects TRBV12-3 or TRBV12-4 to TRBJ1-3; D is possibly TRBD1 (5 bases). The DNA for the CDR3 is TGTGCCAGCAGTTTTTCAGGGAACTCTGGAAACACCATATATTTT. This sequence encodes CASSFSGNSGNTIYF.